Presented here are 21 T cell receptor beta chains from one specimen sequenced in a study of long-term antiretroviral therapy in people with HIV. Survey-level resolution applied to immunoSEQ assay v3.0. Profiling relied on immunoSEQ multiplex PCR, and the TCRdb table lists in-frame clones only, not all of them. The sample holds about 16,000 clones; less than 80% are singletons and the top ten take 13%. The sample in question was unsorted PBMCs, obtained about 3.2 years after starting antiretroviral therapy. These receptors were obtained from a woman aged 40 to 55 with HIV.

The V call is TRBV5-8, the J call TRBJ1-1; 7 nucleotides line up with TRBD1. The CDR3 extends over 14 amino acids. After removal of 6 bases from V and 6 bases from J, the junction contained 11 bases not matched to a gene. Per the germline V gene, CDR1 is SGHTS and CDR2 is YDEGEE. As DNA, the CDR3 is TGTGCCAGCAACAAACAGGGGATGGGGGCTGAAGCTTTCTTT. Translating gives CASNKQGMGAEAFF.

In DNA form, the CDR3 reads TGTGCCATTGGATCCGGGACGGGAATATCTAGCAATCAGCCCCAGCATTTT. Its translation is CAIGSGTGISSNQPQHF. The chain couples TRBV10-3 to TRBJ1-5, with D possibly TRBD1 on 5 matching bases. The CDR3 is 17 amino acids. Trimming took 9 bases from V and 0 from J, leaving 21 bases between them. Per the germline V gene, CDR1 is ENHRY and CDR2 is SYGVKD.

The gene calls are TRBV12-5 and TRBJ2-1; TRBD2 agrees at 8 bases. This CDR3 has 16 residues. J gave up 5 bases and V 7 bases, and 13 bases lay outside the gene matches. Germline CDR1 LGHNT, CDR2 FRNRAP. CDR3 sequence reads: CASVLSGVAGHNEQFF. The CDR3 bases are TGTGCTAGTGTCCTATCGGGGGTAGCGGGACACAATGAGCAGTTCTTC.

The chain employs TRBV6-6 and TRBJ2-7; 11 nucleotides match TRBD2. This CDR3 has 16 residues. Germline V gene data show CDR1 as MNHNY and CDR2 as SVGAGI (reference sequence). Trimming cost V 6 bases and J 2 bases; bases outside gene matches: 9. The CDR3 protein is CASSPSSSGGPYEQYF. For the CDR3, the DNA is TGTGCCAGCAGCCCTTCGTCTAGCGGGGGGCCCTACGAGCAGTACTTC.

This clone has only a few counts. The chain couples TRBV18 to TRBJ1-5; 7 nucleotides align to TRBD1. The CDR3 covers 15 residues. Germline CDR1 reads KGHSH; CDR2 reads LQKENI. J lost 6 bases, V lost 4 bases, and 9 bases had no gene match. This CDR3 is CASSRNRGQGQPQHF. In nucleotides, the CDR3 is TGTGCCAGCTCACGAAACAGGGGCCAGGGTCAGCCCCAGCATTTT.

The CDR3, as DNA: TGTGCCAGCAGCTCGAGTCAGGGTCGGAACGAGCAGTACTTC. The encoded protein is CASSSSQGRNEQYF. The gene calls are TRBV5-4 and TRBJ2-7; D is possibly TRBD1 (5 bases). The CDR3 runs to 14 residues. V dropped 3 bases and J dropped 5 bases, with 15 bases sitting between them. Germline V gene sequence: CDR1 SGHNT, CDR2 YYREEE (reference sequence).

The chain has TRBV30 and TRBJ1-1, with a weak D call TRBD1 (6 bases). V lost 4 bases, J lost 6 bases, and 15 bases lay in between. The CDR3 totals 13 residues. Germline CDR1 and CDR2: GTSNPN and SVGIG (reference sequence). The CDR3 loop is CAWTPGAGAEAFF. CDR3 nucleotides: TGTGCCTGGACCCCAGGGGCGGGCGCTGAAGCTTTCTTT.

The rearrangement links TRBV2 to TRBJ2-1; the D gene is possibly TRBD1 (5 bases). The CDR3 totals 15 residues. V lost 6 bases to trimming and J lost 0 bases, with 12 bases between them. Germline assignment: CDR1 SNHLY and CDR2 FYNNEI. CDR3 sequence: CASSVQGNSYNEQFF. In DNA, the CDR3 is TGTGCCAGCAGCGTCCAGGGAAACTCCTACAATGAGCAGTTCTTC.

This chain uses TRBV5-8 with TRBJ1-2; the D gene is possibly TRBD1 (6 bases). From germline, CDR1 is SGHTS and CDR2 YDEGEE. V lost 0 bases and J lost 4, with 16 bases in between. The CDR3 covers 16 residues. CDR3 DNA: TGTGCCAGCAGCTTGGGACCCCGCAGGGGAGTCTATGGCTACACCTTC. As protein: CASSLGPRRGVYGYTF.

The chain joins TRBV10-3 to TRBJ2-7; the D is unclear. This CDR3 has 14 residues. Trimming stripped 0 bases from V and 7 bases from J, with 13 bases between. Germline lookup yields CDR1 ENHRY and CDR2 SYGVKD. The CDR3 region is CAISESGTVGEQYF. CDR3 DNA: TGTGCCATCAGTGAGTCGGGCACGGTGGGAGAGCAGTACTTC.

This chain uses TRBV5-1 with TRBJ1-1, with 8 bases fitting TRBD1. The CDR3 length is 15 residues. V lost 6 bases, J lost 1 base, and 8 bases stayed unmatched. Germline V lookup: CDR1 SGHRS, CDR2 YFSETQ. CDR3 DNA sequence: TGCGCCAGCAAGCGACAGGGGAGTAAGAACACTGAAGCTTTCTTT. Protein sequence: CASKRQGSKNTEAFF.

The rearrangement links TRBV2 to TRBJ2-2; weak D call: TRBD1 (6 bases). V lost 7 bases and J lost 4, with 13 bases in between. Per the germline V gene, CDR1 is SNHLY and CDR2 is FYNNEI. This CDR3 is built from 14 residues. The CDR3 sequence is CASKDSLSTGELFF. The CDR3 coding sequence is TGTGCCAGCAAGGACAGCCTGAGCACCGGGGAGCTGTTTTTT. The full variable domain, completed using reference TRBV2 and TRBJ2-2, is EPEVTQTPSHQVTQMGQEVILRCVPISNHLYFYWYRQILGQKVEFLVSFYNNEISEKSEIFDDQFSVERPDGSNFTLKIRSTKLEDSAMYFCASKDSLSTGELFFGEGSRLTVL.

This clone was detected only once. The chain is built from TRBV7-9 and TRBJ2-1; no reliable D call. Germline V gives CDR1 SEHNR, CDR2 FQNEAQ (reference sequence). The CDR3 has 15 amino acids. V was cut by 6 bases and J by 1 base, with 13 bases left in between. The CDR3 loop is CASRFSEESYNEQFF. CDR3 nucleotides: TGTGCCAGCAGGTTTAGTGAGGAATCCTACAATGAGCAGTTCTTC.

This clone has just a few counts. The chain has TRBV2 and TRBJ2-5; D possibly corresponds to TRBD1 (8 bases). The CDR3 totals 15 residues. The germline V gene has CDR1 SNHLY and CDR2 FYNNEI. Trimming removed 8 bases from V and 1 base from J, with 17 bases in between. CDR3 coding DNA: TGTGCCAGCTCCACAGGGGGGGGCCGCCAAGAGACCCAGTACTTC. Protein: CASSTGGGRQETQYF.

This chain links TRBV4-3 with TRBJ2-6; D gene ambiguous. Germline V gene sequence: CDR1 LGHNA, CDR2 YSLEER. CDR3 length equals 14 residues. The ends were cut back, 3 bases at V and 2 bases at J, with 5 bases in the middle. CDR3 in DNA: TGCGCCAGCAGCCAGGGAACTGGGGCCAACGTCCTGACTTTC. Its translation is CASSQGTGANVLTF.

The chain carries TRBV18 and TRBJ1-6, with D perhaps TRBD1 (6 bases). CDR3 size: 16 residues. Trimming took 0 bases from V and 7 from J, leaving 13 bases between them. Germline-derived CDR1 and CDR2 are KGHSH and LQKENI. In DNA, the CDR3 is TGTGCCAGCTCACCACCTCCGAGGGGGAAGAATTCACCCCTCCACTTT. Protein: CASSPPPRGKNSPLHF. Looking up the rest from reference TRBV18 and TRBJ1-6 gives the full variable domain: NAGVMQNPRHLVRRRGQEARLRCSPMKGHSHVYWYRQLPEEGLKFMVYLQKENIIDESGMPKERFSAEFPKEGPSILRIQQVVRGDSAAYFCASSPPPRGKNSPLHFGNGTRLTVT.

V and J are TRBV7-9 and TRBJ1-3; D is unresolved. CDR1 and CDR2 (germline): SEHNR, FQNEAQ (reference sequence). The V end was cut by 1 base, the J end by 0 bases, with 4 bases between. There are 14 residues in the CDR3. The CDR3 reads CASSLGGSGNTIYF. The CDR3 DNA is TGTGCCAGCAGCTTAGGGGGCTCTGGAAACACCATATATTTT.

This chain uses TRBV5-1 with TRBJ1-3; TRBD1 might be the D (5 bases). V lost 0 bases and J lost 4, with 11 bases in between. Germline V gives CDR1 SGHRS, CDR2 YFSETQ. The CDR3 length is 15 residues. The CDR3 nucleotides read TGCGCCAGCAGCTTGGATCCCGGGACGGGAAACACCATATATTTT. This encodes CASSLDPGTGNTIYF.

The chain is built from TRBV29-1 and TRBJ1-2; D unclear. Trimming stripped 3 bases from V and 2 bases from J, with 16 bases between. The CDR3 runs to 15 residues. Germline CDR1 and CDR2: SQVTM and ANQGSEA. DNA for the CDR3: TGCAGCGTTGATTCGATTGGCAGTTTAAACTATGGCTACACCTTC. As protein: CSVDSIGSLNYGYTF.

This chain uses TRBV5-4 with TRBJ2-5; 9 nucleotides align to TRBD2. Unmatched junction bases numbered 2, after V lost 0 bases and J lost 2 bases. CDR3 length equals 15 residues. The germline V gene encodes CDR1 SGHNT and CDR2 YYREEE (reference sequence). CDR3 DNA sequence: TGTGCCAGCAGCTTGGGGCGGGGGGGACAAGAGACCCAGTACTTC. Translated, it gives CASSLGRGGQETQYF. The full variable domain, its missing parts supplied by reference TRBV5-4 and TRBJ2-5, is ETGVTQSPTHLIKTRGQQVTLRCSSQSGHNTVSWYQQALGQGPQFIFQYYREEENGRGNFPPRFSGLQFPNYSSELNVNALELDDSALYLCASSLGRGGQETQYFGPGTRLLVL.

The chain recombines TRBV7-9 with TRBJ2-4, with no clear D. Trimming shortened V by 3 bases and J by 9 bases, and 21 bases separated the two germline ends. The CDR3 loop spans 16 amino acids. Germline CDR1 and CDR2: SEHNR and FQNEAQ (reference sequence). In DNA, the CDR3 is TGTGCCAGCAGCTTGGGTCCAACCGCGGCTAAAGGCATTCAGTACTTC. Its translation is CASSLGPTAAKGIQYF.